This T cell receptor (beta chain) was captured in a study of blood T cell repertoires in COVID-19. Study-level information: Italy, Spain and the United States were the sources of the convalescent and acute COVID-19 samples.

The protocol was immunoSEQ multiplex PCR, while the TCRdb copy is restricted to in-frame clones and leaves out a portion. The data contain about 120,000 clones, over 60% of them singletons. This CDR3 spans 16 amino acids. The V and J ends lost 0 bases and 4 bases, in that order; junction bases with no gene match: 9. Germline V lookup: CDR1 SGHNT, CDR2 YYREEE (reference sequence). This chain uses TRBV5-4 with TRBJ1-2; the match to TRBD1 covers 7 bases. Sequenced: peripheral blood. The source is a woman aged 80 or over with acute or convalescent COVID-19. Written as DNA, the CDR3 is TGTGCCAGCAGCTTGGACCCTCTAACAGGGGCCTATGGCTACACCTTC. This encodes CASSLDPLTGAYGYTF.